What follows are 31 T cell receptor beta chains derived from one specimen sequenced in a study of T cell responses to AZD1222 COVID-19 vaccine. Method: immunoSEQ multiplex PCR; TCRdb's copy keeps in-frame clones and lacks some. The table lists some 130,000 clones, approximately 92% of them singletons. Sequenced here: peripheral blood, sampled 28 days after the second AZD1222 dose. The receptors stem from an adult who received the AZD1222 COVID-19 vaccine.

Notes on this clone: Compared with germline, one end of the junction differs, possibly owing to a read error. V gene TRBV10-3 combines with J gene TRBJ1-4; perhaps TRBD1 as D (5 bases). This CDR3 has 15 residues. Germline assignment: CDR1 ENHRY and CDR2 SYGVKD. As DNA, the CDR3 is TGTGCCATCAGTGACTCCCGAGGGACTAACGAAAAACTGTTTTTT. It yields the protein CAISDSRGTNEKLFF.

The genes are TRBV3-1 (or the pseudogene TRBV3-2) and TRBJ2-1, with 11 nucleotides matching TRBD2. CDR3 length: 15 amino acids. Germline CDR1 reads LGHDT; CDR2 reads YNNKEL (reference sequence). The ends lost 4 bases at V and 4 bases at J; junction bases unmatched: 3. The CDR3 region has the DNA TGTGCCAGCAGCCTACTAGCGGGGGCTTACAATGAGCAGTTCTTC. It codes for CASSLLAGAYNEQFF.

The rearrangement joins TRBV27 to TRBJ1-2; D unresolved. This CDR3 comprises 13 residues. V was pared by 6 bases and J by 5 bases, with 13 bases between. Looked up from germline, CDR1 is MNHEY and CDR2 is SMNVEV (reference sequence). The CDR3 loop reads CASSVGVSYGYTF. The DNA of the CDR3 is TGTGCCAGCAGCGTGGGAGTATCTTATGGCTACACCTTC.

The rearrangement links TRBV19 to TRBJ1-5, with 9 bases identical to TRBD1. The CDR3 covers 16 residues. Per germline, CDR1 LNHDA and CDR2 SQIVND (reference sequence). The junction had 12 bases not matched to a gene; V was cut back by 8 bases and J by 4 bases. The DNA for the CDR3 is TGTGCCAGTGGCATGACAGGGGGACGCAAGAATCAGCCCCAGCATTTT. Amino acids: CASGMTGGRKNQPQHF.

The rearrangement links TRBV7-9 to TRBJ1-2; no reliable D call. CDR1 is SEHNR, CDR2 FQNEAQ, per germline (reference sequence). V was clipped by 2 bases and J by 8 bases, with 12 bases between them. The CDR3 covers 13 residues. The CDR3 nucleotides are TGTGCCAGCAGCTTAAAGTTAGGGCTGGGCTACACCTTC. Its protein product is CASSLKLGLGYTF.

This chain links TRBV18 with TRBJ2-3; the D gene is possibly TRBD1 (6 bases). The CDR3 has 17 amino acids. Trimming removed 0 bases at V and 2 bases at J, with 15 bases between. Germline CDR1 and CDR2: KGHSH and LQKENI. The CDR3 DNA sequence: TGTGCCAGCTCACCACCGATTTTGGACAGCTACACAGATACGCAGTATTTT. It encodes CASSPPILDSYTDTQYF.

The chain employs TRBV28 and TRBJ2-5, with 8 nucleotides matching TRBD2. Trimming at V came to 7 bases and at J to 1 base, leaving 11 bases not matched to a gene. The CDR3 loop spans 16 amino acids. CDR1 is MDHEN, CDR2 SYDVKM, per germline. The CDR3 here is CASTQGGGGPQETQYF. Written as DNA, the CDR3 is TGTGCCAGCACCCAAGGCGGCGGGGGGCCCCAAGAGACCCAGTACTTC.

This chain joins TRBV6-5 and TRBJ1-4, with D possibly being TRBD1 (6 bases). The V gene's germline CDR1 is MNHEY and CDR2 SVGAGI. The length of the CDR3 is 14 residues. With 7 bases removed from V and 4 bases from J, the gap between germline ends came to 13 bases. CDR3 in DNA: TGTGCCAGCAAGAAACAGGGAGTTAATGAAAAACTGTTTTTT. The encoded protein is CASKKQGVNEKLFF.

The genes are TRBV6-2 or TRBV6-3 and TRBJ2-2; D not certain. Germline assignment: CDR1 MNHEY and CDR2 SVGEGT. V was cut by 5 bases and J by 6 bases, with 4 bases left in between. This CDR3 has 11 residues. CDR3: CASSASGELFF. The CDR3 nucleotides read TGTGCCAGCAGTGCCTCCGGGGAGCTGTTTTTT.

The rearrangement joins TRBV18 to TRBJ1-1, with D possibly being TRBD1 (6 bases). CDR3 length equals 15 residues. Germline values: CDR1 KGHSH, CDR2 LQKENI. Trimming shortened V by 5 bases and J by 6 bases, and 19 bases separated the two germline ends. This CDR3 reads CASSSPQGGVPEAFF. In DNA form, the CDR3 reads TGTGCCAGCTCATCTCCACAAGGGGGGGTACCTGAAGCTTTCTTT.

The chain joins TRBV7-8 to TRBJ1-3; D gene unclear. The CDR3 has 14 amino acids. V was shortened by 1 base and J by 4 bases, with 8 bases between the two germline ends. Germline values: CDR1 SGHVS, CDR2 FQNEAQ. CDR3 DNA: TGTGCCAGCAGCTTAGATGGCAGAGGAAACACCATATATTTT. Translated: CASSLDGRGNTIYF.

The chain has TRBV7-2 and TRBJ1-1; D remains unclear. V gave up 4 bases and J gave up 1 base, with 7 bases separating them. Per the germline V gene, CDR1 is SGHTA and CDR2 is FQGNSA. The CDR3 is 13 amino acids. This chain's CDR3 is CASSWTGNTEAFF. CDR3 bases: TGTGCCAGCAGCTGGACGGGGAACACTGAAGCTTTCTTT.

The chain recombines TRBV18 with TRBJ2-7, with D perhaps TRBD1 (6 bases). V shed 2 bases and J shed 0 bases, with 14 bases lying between them. CDR3 length equals 16 residues. Looked up from germline, CDR1 is KGHSH and CDR2 is LQKENI. This CDR3 is CASSPDSPGHSYEQYF. CDR3 in DNA: TGTGCCAGCTCACCAGACAGTCCGGGACACTCCTACGAGCAGTACTTC.

Regarding this clone: This same CDR3 is encoded by further DNA sequences in the sample. This chain links TRBV7-9 with TRBJ1-4; D remains ambiguous. V lost 1 base, J lost 8 bases, and 17 bases lay in between. CDR3 length equals 16 residues. Germline values: CDR1 SEHNR, CDR2 FQNEAQ (reference sequence). DNA of the CDR3: TGTGCCAGCAGCTTAGGATTGGGAGACCCGGGGGAAAAACTGTTTTTT. This encodes CASSLGLGDPGEKLFF. The variable domain in full, completed from reference TRBV7-9 and TRBJ1-4, reads DTGVSQNPRHKITKRGQNVTFRCDPISEHNRLYWYRQTLGQGPEFLTYFQNEAQLEKSRLLSDRFSAERPKGSFSTLEIQRTEQGDSAMYLCASSLGLGDPGEKLFFGSGTQLSVL.

The chain recombines TRBV28 with TRBJ1-6; 9 bases are a match to TRBD1. The germline CDR1 and CDR2 sequences are MDHEN and SYDVKM. With 6 bases clipped from V and 7 bases from J, the junction kept 10 bases outside the gene matches. The CDR3 covers 16 residues. CDR3 in DNA: TGTGCCAGCAGCCGGGACAGGGTGATTAGGAATTCACCCCTCCACTTT. Translated, it gives CASSRDRVIRNSPLHF.

The V gene is TRBV5-8, the J gene TRBJ2-3; D tentatively fits TRBD1 or TRBD2 (5 bases each). V lost 4 bases and J lost 2, with 11 bases in between. The CDR3 contains 14 residues. Looked up from germline, CDR1 is SGHTS and CDR2 is YDEGEE. Here the CDR3 DNA reads TGTGCCAGCAGCCCGTACGGGACCACAGATACGCAGTATTTT. It is translated as CASSPYGTTDTQYF. The full variable domain, in which reference TRBV5-8 and TRBJ2-3 provide the parts outside the CDR3, is EAGVTQSPTHLIKTRGQQATLRCSPISGHTSVYWYQQALGLGLQFLLWYDEGEERNRGNFPPRFSGRQFPNYSSELNVNALELEDSALYLCASSPYGTTDTQYFGPGTRLTVL.

The chain is built from TRBV5-1 and TRBJ2-3; the D gene is possibly TRBD2 (5 bases). This CDR3 has 15 amino acids. Germline loops: CDR1 SGHRS, CDR2 YFSETQ. V shed 3 bases and J shed 5 bases, with 16 bases lying between them. The DNA for the CDR3 is TGCGCCAGCAGCTCCCCCCTAGCACCCGTAGATACGCAGTATTTT. Protein sequence: CASSSPLAPVDTQYF.

The chain combines TRBV5-6 with TRBJ1-5; D may be TRBD1 (5 bases). Trimming stripped 1 base from V and 7 bases from J, with 12 bases between. Germline loops: CDR1 SGHDT, CDR2 YYEEEE. The CDR3 length is 14 residues. This CDR3 is CASSLSGGGQPQHF. Written as DNA, the CDR3 is TGTGCCAGCAGCTTGTCCGGGGGAGGCCAGCCCCAGCATTTT.

The chain has TRBV7-9 and TRBJ2-7; D is unresolved. The CDR3 runs 12 residues. CDR1 is SEHNR, CDR2 FQNEAQ, per germline (reference sequence). The germline V and J ends were trimmed by 4 bases and 2 bases, with 6 bases remaining between them. The CDR3 region is CASSSSPYEQYF. Written as DNA, the CDR3 is TGTGCCAGCAGCTCTTCCCCCTACGAGCAGTACTTC.

This rearrangement joins TRBV11-3 to TRBJ1-6, with D perhaps matching TRBD1 (5 bases). CDR1 is SGHNT and CDR2 is YENEEA in the germline V gene. CDR3 length equals 14 residues. Between the trimmed V and J ends, which lost 8 bases and 6 bases, there was a span of 14 bases. CDR3 region: CASAASGGNSPLHF. The CDR3 DNA sequence: TGTGCCAGCGCTGCTTCGGGGGGTAATTCACCCCTCCACTTT.

V is TRBV27 and J is TRBJ1-5, with TRBD1 as a possible D gene (6 bases). The CDR3 length is 13 residues. V was pared by 8 bases and J by 5 bases, with 13 bases between. From germline, CDR1 is MNHEY and CDR2 SMNVEV (reference sequence). The CDR3 is CASSQGTYQPQHF. CDR3 nucleotides: TGTGCCAGCTCTCAGGGGACGTATCAGCCCCAGCATTTT.

The rearrangement links TRBV12-5 to TRBJ2-2; D ambiguous. This CDR3 spans 14 amino acids. Trimming took 5 bases from V and 1 from J, leaving 8 bases between them. Germline CDR1 and CDR2: LGHNT and FRNRAP. The CDR3 loop reads CASGPNRNTGELFF. In DNA, the CDR3 is TGTGCTAGTGGTCCGAACAGGAACACCGGGGAGCTGTTTTTT.

CDR3 loop: CAIGQTVLTF. The CDR3 DNA sequence: TGTGCCATCGGGCAGACCGTCCTGACTTTC. The chain couples TRBV10-3 to TRBJ2-6; D ambiguous. Germline V gives CDR1 ENHRY, CDR2 SYGVKD. This CDR3 is built from 10 residues. V lost 8 bases and J lost 12, with 8 bases in between.

This rearrangement joins TRBV11-2 to TRBJ1-6, with D possibly being TRBD1 (6 bases). Germline assignment: CDR1 SGHAT and CDR2 FQNNGV. V was clipped by 3 bases and J by 7 bases, with 13 bases between them. The CDR3 runs 15 residues. The CDR3 reads CASSFEGHRNSPLHF. The CDR3 region has the DNA TGTGCCAGCAGCTTCGAGGGACATAGAAATTCACCCCTCCACTTT.

The chain links TRBV10-3 to TRBJ2-1; D unclear. With 2 bases removed from V and 5 bases from J, the gap between germline ends came to 4 bases. The germline CDR1 and CDR2 sequences are ENHRY and SYGVKD. There are 12 residues in the CDR3. Here the CDR3 reads CAISETDNEQFF. The DNA for the CDR3 is TGTGCCATCAGTGAGACCGACAATGAGCAGTTCTTC.

V is TRBV15 and J is TRBJ2-3; the D gene is possibly TRBD1 (7 bases). V dropped 2 bases and J dropped 3 bases, with 15 bases sitting between them. Germline CDR1 LNHNV, CDR2 YYDKDF (reference sequence). CDR3 size: 16 residues. The CDR3 region has the DNA TGTGCCACCAGCAGACCCAGGGGGGTATCTACAGATACGCAGTATTTT. This translates into CATSRPRGVSTDTQYF.

The chain is built from TRBV12-5 and TRBJ1-2; D may be TRBD1 (6 bases). V was clipped by 3 bases and J by 7 bases, with 12 bases between them. The CDR3 is 13 amino acids. CDR1 and CDR2 (germline): LGHNT, FRNRAP. CDR3 coding DNA: TGTGCTAGTGGTTTAGGGGGGGCGCGTGGCTACACCTTC. Amino acid sequence: CASGLGGARGYTF.

This rearrangement joins TRBV7-6 to TRBJ2-2, with 9 bases matching TRBD1. CDR3 length equals 15 residues. Germline V gene sequence: CDR1 SGHVS, CDR2 FNYEAQ. V lost 1 base, J lost 4 bases, and 1 base stayed unmatched. The CDR3 loop is CASSLGQGGTGELFF. The CDR3 region has the DNA TGTGCCAGCAGCTTAGGACAGGGGGGCACCGGGGAGCTGTTTTTT.

The rearrangement joins TRBV2 to TRBJ1-6; D unclear. CDR1 and CDR2 from the germline V gene are SNHLY and FYNNEI. V was cut by 5 bases and J by 1 base, with 12 bases left in between. The CDR3 has 16 amino acids. CDR3 in DNA: TGTGCCAGCAGTACTGGATCGGTGTCCTATAATTCACCCCTCCACTTT. The encoded protein is CASSTGSVSYNSPLHF.

The chain carries TRBV5-4 and TRBJ2-5, with TRBD2 matching 8 bases. The CDR3 contains 15 residues. Germline CDR1 is SGHNT and CDR2 is YYREEE (reference sequence). V was pared by 6 bases and J by 4 bases, with 11 bases of the junction left unmatched. The DNA of the CDR3 is TGTGCCAGCAAGATTCGGGGGGGCCTGGGAGAGACCCAGTACTTC. Its translation is CASKIRGGLGETQYF. Filled out from reference TRBV5-4 and TRBJ2-5, the complete variable domain reads ETGVTQSPTHLIKTRGQQVTLRCSSQSGHNTVSWYQQALGQGPQFIFQYYREEENGRGNFPPRFSGLQFPNYSSELNVNALELDDSALYLCASKIRGGLGETQYFGPGTRLLVL.

The chain recombines TRBV7-9 with TRBJ1-1; D gene unclear. CDR3 length equals 12 residues. Trimming removed 3 bases at V and 4 bases at J, with 6 bases between. Germline lookup yields CDR1 SEHNR and CDR2 FQNEAQ (reference sequence). Here the CDR3 DNA reads TGTGCCAGCAGCTTCGTCGCCACTGAAGCTTTCTTT. This gives the protein CASSFVATEAFF.